The T cell receptor (beta chain) under discussion was sequenced for a study of CD8 T cells in Susac syndrome. An amount of RNA that ranged from about 0.45 to 1 ug was reverse transcribed with random hexamers. Coverage of TCR beta CDR3 amplification by immunoSEQ multiplex PCR extended to 54 Vbeta and 13 Jbeta. Each CDR3 protein gets one entry after TCRdb re-called the immunoSEQ multiplex PCR reads with MiXCR. The sample lists 150,000 to 200,000 distinct CDR3 sequences, over 85% occurring once. The germline CDR1 and CDR2 sequences are MNHNY and SVGAGI (reference sequence). V dropped 4 bases and J dropped 6; count of bases not matched to a gene: 10. CDR3 length: 15 amino acids. It was treatment-naive patients with stable or active relapsing-remitting disease who made up the multiple sclerosis controls. Only a few counts were recorded for this clonotype.

The rearrangement links TRBV6-6 to TRBJ2-7; 9 bases agree with TRBD2. This receptor was obtained from a human donor with multiple sclerosis. The sample comprised CD4+ T cells from PBMCs. CDR3: CASSSPGAGGSEQYF. CDR3 in DNA: TGTGCCAGCAGTTCCCCAGGAGCGGGGGGCAGCGAGCAGTACTTC.